Shown below are 21 T cell receptor beta chains from a single sample sequenced in a study of T cell changes during pregnancy in multiple sclerosis. This table comes from immunoSEQ multiplex PCR, and its TCRdb copy is limited to in-frame clones, with some not included. The sample lists tens of thousands of clones; about 92% were seen once. Sample: peripheral blood, taken after pregnancy. Every receptor here comes from a female donor with multiple sclerosis, enrolled in a pregnancy study.

The CDR3 nucleotides are TGTGCCTGGAGTAGACGACAGGGGGCGGATGGCTACACCTTC. Translation: CAWSRRQGADGYTF. The chain joins TRBV30 to TRBJ1-2; 10 bases line up with TRBD1. V lost 2 bases to trimming and J lost 6 bases; unmatched junction nucleotides: 6. This CDR3 region has 14 residues. Germline CDR1 and CDR2: GTSNPN and SVGIG (reference sequence).

The chain recombines TRBV19 with TRBJ2-2; 7 positions match TRBD2. With V trimmed by 6 bases and J by 5 bases, 9 bases remained unmatched. The CDR3 contains 15 residues. The germline V gene has CDR1 LNHDA and CDR2 SQIVND (reference sequence). The CDR3 DNA is TGTGCCAGTAGCAGGGCGGGAGAGATAACCGGGGAGCTGTTTTTT. Translation gives CASSRAGEITGELFF.

V usage is TRBV2 and J usage is TRBJ2-2; 10 positions agree with TRBD1. CDR1 is SNHLY and CDR2 is FYNNEI in the germline V gene. The V segment lost 3 bases and the J segment 3 bases; nucleotides outside the gene matches: 4. There are 16 residues in the CDR3. The CDR3 reads CASSDPGTGDTGELFF. CDR3 DNA sequence: TGTGCCAGCAGTGATCCGGGGACAGGGGACACCGGGGAGCTGTTTTTT. Using reference TRBV2 and TRBJ2-2 for the parts outside the CDR3, the full variable domain is EPEVTQTPSHQVTQMGQEVILRCVPISNHLYFYWYRQILGQKVEFLVSFYNNEISEKSEIFDDQFSVERPDGSNFTLKIRSTKLEDSAMYFCASSDPGTGDTGELFFGEGSRLTVL.

The J gene is TRBJ1-5, the V gene TRBV7-2, with D perhaps TRBD1 (5 bases). Per germline, CDR1 SGHTA and CDR2 FQGNSA. The CDR3 is 16 residues long. Between the trimmed V and J ends, which lost 1 base and 7 bases, there was a span of 17 bases. In nucleotides, the CDR3 is TGTGCCAGCAGCTTAGTCGGCGGAGGGGTAGGACAGCCCCAGCATTTT. Its protein product is CASSLVGGGVGQPQHF.

This clone has only a few counts. The chain has TRBV15 and TRBJ1-1; D might be TRBD1 (5 bases). The CDR3 length is 14 residues. V was cut by 5 bases and J by 0 bases, with 10 bases left in between. Germline V gives CDR1 LNHNV, CDR2 YYDKDF (reference sequence). CDR3: CATSGAGMNTEAFF. The CDR3 nucleotides are TGTGCCACCAGCGGGGCAGGGATGAACACTGAAGCTTTCTTT.

The chain uses TRBV12-5 and TRBJ1-3, with a possible D match to TRBD1 (5 bases). V was pared by 4 bases and J by 1 base, with 14 bases between. CDR3 size: 16 residues. In germline, CDR1 is LGHNT, CDR2 FRNRAP. This CDR3 reads CASGSREVGSGNTIYF. The CDR3 DNA reads TGTGCTAGTGGTTCCAGGGAAGTGGGTTCTGGAAACACCATATATTTT.

The chain is built from TRBV19 and TRBJ2-3, with a tentative D call TRBD2 (5 bases). Germline V CDR1 and CDR2: LNHDA, SQIVND (reference sequence). V lost 6 bases and J 2 bases, leaving 18 bases between the germline ends. The CDR3 runs to 16 residues. The DNA for the CDR3 is TGTGCCAGTAGCCCGTACTTTCGGGGTTACACAGATACGCAGTATTTT. Its protein product is CASSPYFRGYTDTQYF.

This clone appeared once. The chain carries TRBV6-5 and TRBJ1-3, with a possible D match to TRBD1 (5 bases). Looked up from germline, CDR1 is MNHEY and CDR2 is SVGAGI. CDR3 size: 15 residues. Trimming took off 4 bases at V and 0 bases at J, with 10 bases between the two ends. The CDR3 loop reads CASSSLDSSGNTIYF. The CDR3 DNA is TGTGCCAGCAGTTCCCTTGACAGCTCTGGAAACACCATATATTTT.

V is TRBV6-5 and J is TRBJ2-2; 8 positions match TRBD2. The junction had 4 bases not matched to a gene; V was cut back by 2 bases and J by 5 bases. Germline V gene data show CDR1 as MNHEY and CDR2 as SVGAGI. The CDR3 consists of 15 residues. CDR3 sequence reads: CASSYGAGGTGELFF. The DNA of the CDR3 is TGTGCCAGCAGTTACGGGGCGGGGGGAACCGGGGAGCTGTTTTTT.

The chain recombines TRBV6-6 with TRBJ1-1, with D maybe TRBD1 (5 bases). Deletions cut 5 bases from V and 4 bases from J, with 14 bases between. CDR3 length: 14 residues. Per germline, CDR1 MNHNY and CDR2 SVGAGI (reference sequence). The CDR3 nucleotides are TGTGCCAGCAGTACGAACCGGGGGAGCACTGAAGCTTTCTTT. Protein sequence: CASSTNRGSTEAFF.

The chain couples TRBV27 to TRBJ1-2, with 12 bases matching TRBD1. V was clipped by 5 bases and J by 7 bases; unmatched bases: 8. CDR3 length: 15 residues. Looked up from germline, CDR1 is MNHEY and CDR2 is SMNVEV (reference sequence). The CDR3 here is CASSPPGQGAIGYTF. In DNA form, the CDR3 reads TGTGCCAGCAGTCCTCCGGGACAGGGGGCCATTGGCTACACCTTC.

This chain uses TRBV27 with TRBJ2-1, with D possibly being TRBD1 (5 bases). Germline V CDR1 and CDR2: MNHEY, SMNVEV (reference sequence). The V gene lost 5 bases and the J gene lost 8 bases, with 13 bases spanning the gap. CDR3 length: 13 residues. The chain's CDR3 is CASSPPGRDEQFF. CDR3 sequence (DNA): TGTGCCAGCAGTCCCCCAGGCAGGGATGAGCAGTTCTTC.

V usage is TRBV27 and J usage is TRBJ1-2; 7 nucleotides agree with TRBD1. Germline V gene data show CDR1 as MNHEY and CDR2 as SMNVEV (reference sequence). Trimming at V came to 5 bases and at J to 4 bases, leaving 7 bases not matched to a gene. The CDR3 has 14 amino acids. The CDR3 DNA reads TGTGCCAGCAGTGACAACAGGGGAGGCTATGGCTACACCTTC. Translation: CASSDNRGGYGYTF.

This sequence joins TRBV5-1 and TRBJ2-1; D gene ambiguous. Germline CDR1 SGHRS, CDR2 YFSETQ. The length of the CDR3 is 15 residues. V lost 6 bases, J lost 8 bases, and 21 bases lay in between. CDR3 nucleotides: TGCGCCAGCACTTCGAAAGAGCCAGCGTGGGATGAGCAGTTCTTC. Translated, it gives CASTSKEPAWDEQFF.

The genes are TRBV18 and TRBJ1-1; 7 nucleotides align to TRBD1. The CDR3 loop spans 12 amino acids. The V gene's germline CDR1 is KGHSH and CDR2 LQKENI. V gave up 5 bases and J gave up 7 bases; unmatched junction bases: 4. CDR3 protein: CASSSDRDEAFF. As DNA, the CDR3 is TGTGCCAGCTCATCCGACAGGGATGAAGCTTTCTTT.

The V and J genes are TRBV21-1 and TRBJ1-5; the table names TRBD1, a call not compared with the DNA. TRBV21-1 is a pseudogene. The CDR3 totals 18 residues. This CDR3 reads CASSAPKVRQSIRKPQHF. As DNA, the CDR3 is TGTGCCAGCAGCGCGCCTAAAGTAAGACAGTCAATCAGGAAGCCCCAGCATTTT.

The rearrangement joins TRBV5-4 to TRBJ1-2, with TRBD1 matching 11 bases. Per the germline V gene, CDR1 is SGHNT and CDR2 is YYREEE (reference sequence). V trimming: 4 bases; J trimming: 4 bases; junction bases outside the gene matches: 6. The CDR3 totals 15 residues. The CDR3 coding sequence is TGTGCCAGCAGCCTGGGACAGGGGGAAACCTATGGCTACACCTTC. This gives the protein CASSLGQGETYGYTF.

This rearrangement joins TRBV14 to TRBJ1-2, with D hard to call. This CDR3 is 15 amino acids long. The ends were cut back, 1 base at V and 4 bases at J, with 13 bases in the middle. Germline V gene lookup returns CDR1 SGHDN and CDR2 FVKESK. The CDR3 here is CASSQAQDRGYGYTF. The CDR3 DNA sequence: TGTGCCAGCAGCCAAGCGCAGGATCGGGGCTATGGCTACACCTTC.

The chain combines TRBV2 with TRBJ1-4; D remains ambiguous. The CDR3 covers 14 residues. The V end was cut by 6 bases, the J end by 0 bases, with 8 bases between. Germline V gives CDR1 SNHLY, CDR2 FYNNEI. CDR3 nucleotide sequence: TGTGCCAGCAGACAGACTACAACTAATGAAAAACTGTTTTTT. Translating gives CASRQTTTNEKLFF.

This sequence joins TRBV5-1 and TRBJ2-3, with 10 nucleotides matching TRBD2. The germline gives CDR1 SGHRS, CDR2 YFSETQ. Trimming removed 4 bases from V and 1 base from J; junction bases left unmatched: 3. CDR3 length: 15 residues. CDR3 in DNA: TGCGCCAGCAGCCCCGGGACTAGCGGCACAGATACGCAGTATTTT. It yields the protein CASSPGTSGTDTQYF.

J is TRBJ1-2 and V is TRBV7-3; the D is unclear. The germline gives CDR1 SGHTA, CDR2 FQGTGA. Between the trimmed V and J ends, which lost 2 bases and 3 bases, there was a span of 16 bases. This CDR3 is 16 amino acids long. The CDR3 is CASSLFGRGSHYGYTF. DNA for the CDR3: TGTGCCAGCAGCTTATTTGGGAGAGGAAGTCACTATGGCTACACCTTC.